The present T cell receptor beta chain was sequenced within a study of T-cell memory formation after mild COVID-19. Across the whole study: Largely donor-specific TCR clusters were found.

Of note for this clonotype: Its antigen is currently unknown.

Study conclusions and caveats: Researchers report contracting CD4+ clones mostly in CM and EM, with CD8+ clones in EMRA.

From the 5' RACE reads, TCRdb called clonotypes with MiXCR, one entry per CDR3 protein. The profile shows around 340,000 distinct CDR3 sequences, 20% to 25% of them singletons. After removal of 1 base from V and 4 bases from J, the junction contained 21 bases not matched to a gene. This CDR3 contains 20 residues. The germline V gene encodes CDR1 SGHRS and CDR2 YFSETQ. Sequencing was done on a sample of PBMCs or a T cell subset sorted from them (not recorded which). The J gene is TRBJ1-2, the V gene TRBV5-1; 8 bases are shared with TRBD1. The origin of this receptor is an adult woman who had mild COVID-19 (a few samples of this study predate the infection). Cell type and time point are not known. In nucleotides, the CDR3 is TGCGCCAGCAGCTTGTCTATCGAGGACAGGGCATACCCAAGTTTCTATGGCTACACCTTC. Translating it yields CASSLSIEDRAYPSFYGYTF.